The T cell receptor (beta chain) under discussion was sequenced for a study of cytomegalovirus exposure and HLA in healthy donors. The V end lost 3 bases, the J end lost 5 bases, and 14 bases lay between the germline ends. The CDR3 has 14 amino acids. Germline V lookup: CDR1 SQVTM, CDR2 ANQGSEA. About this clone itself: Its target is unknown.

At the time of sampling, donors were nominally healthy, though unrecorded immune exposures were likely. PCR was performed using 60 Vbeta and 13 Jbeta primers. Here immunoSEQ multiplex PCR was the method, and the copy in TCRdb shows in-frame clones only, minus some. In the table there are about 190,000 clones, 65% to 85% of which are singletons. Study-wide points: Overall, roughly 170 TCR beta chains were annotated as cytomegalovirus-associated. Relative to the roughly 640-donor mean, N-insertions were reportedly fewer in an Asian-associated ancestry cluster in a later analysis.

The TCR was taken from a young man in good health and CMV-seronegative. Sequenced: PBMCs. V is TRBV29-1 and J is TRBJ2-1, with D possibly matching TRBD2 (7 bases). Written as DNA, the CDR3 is TGCAGCGTTGAGGGGGGGGCCATCAACAATGAGCAGTTCTTC. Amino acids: CSVEGGAINNEQFF.